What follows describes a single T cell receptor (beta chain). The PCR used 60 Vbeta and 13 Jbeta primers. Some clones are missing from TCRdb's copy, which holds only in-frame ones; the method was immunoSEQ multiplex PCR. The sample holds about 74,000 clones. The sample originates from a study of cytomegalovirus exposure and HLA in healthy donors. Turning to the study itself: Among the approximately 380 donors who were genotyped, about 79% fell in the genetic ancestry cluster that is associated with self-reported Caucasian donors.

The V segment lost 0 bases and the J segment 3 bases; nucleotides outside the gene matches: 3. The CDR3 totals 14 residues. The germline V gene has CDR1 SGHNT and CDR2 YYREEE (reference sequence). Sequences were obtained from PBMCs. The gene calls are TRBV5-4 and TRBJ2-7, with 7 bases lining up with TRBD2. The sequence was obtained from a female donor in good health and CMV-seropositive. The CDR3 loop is CASSLDGGYYEQYF. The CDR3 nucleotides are TGTGCCAGCAGCTTGGACGGGGGGTACTACGAGCAGTACTTC.